This is a list of T cell receptor beta chains from one sample in a study of blood T cells in healthy people across ages. TCRdb reprocessed the 5' RACE reads with MiXCR, giving one entry per CDR3 protein. The repertoire holds about 650,000 distinct CDR3 sequences, with roughly half as singletons. The sample comprised blood. The source of these receptors is a woman aged 80 or older in good health. Both conserved end residues are part of each CDR3. A D gene is named only where the DNA matches it firmly. Some rows mark clone size as missing; the rest say once, few, many or name a class of expanded clone.

few	-	TRBV7-2	TRBJ1-1	CASSSDRNEAFF	TGTGCCAGCAGCTCAGACAGGAATGAAGCTTTCTTT
-	TRBD1	TRBV12-3/TRBV12-4	TRBJ2-7	CASSLGGDRVNEQYF	TGTGCCAGCAGTTTAGGAGGAGACAGGGTAAACGAGCAGTACTTC
-	-	TRBV15	TRBJ2-3	CATRPLRTDTQYF	TGTGCCACCAGGCCCTTGCGCACAGATACGCAGTATTTT
-	-	TRBV3-1	TRBJ1-1	CASSSSGRTAEAFF	TGTGCCAGCAGCTCCAGTGGAAGGACAGCTGAAGCTTTCTTT
-	-	TRBV6-5	TRBJ2-1	CASSDWTASNEQFF	TGTGCCAGCAGTGACTGGACAGCGAGCAATGAGCAGTTCTTC
many	-	TRBV20-1	TRBJ1-2	CSATQGGYGYTF	TGCAGTGCCACCCAGGGTGGGTATGGCTACACCTTC
-	-	TRBV12-3/TRBV12-4	TRBJ2-2	CTSTPLGLPGRDTGELFF	TGTACCAGCACTCCACTTGGCCTTCCGGGGCGGGATACCGGGGAGCTGTTTTTT
once	-	TRBV16	TRBJ2-5	CASSQSRGETQYF	TGTGCCAGCAGCCAAAGCAGGGGAGAGACCCAGTACTTC
many	-	TRBV29-1	TRBJ2-3	CSVGGWDTQYF	TGCAGCGTTGGGGGTTGGGATACGCAGTATTTT
few	-	TRBV10-3	TRBJ2-7	CAISESRTTSEQYF	TGTGCCATCAGTGAGTCCAGGACTACCTCCGAGCAGTACTTC
-	TRBD2	TRBV10-3	TRBJ2-3	CAIGREDTDTQYF	TGTGCCATCGGGCGGGAGGACACAGATACGCAGTATTTT
-	-	TRBV10-3	TRBJ1-5	CAISESSGGRPGNQPQHF	TGTGCCATCAGTGAGTCGAGTGGGGGTCGACCCGGCAATCAGCCCCAGCATTTT
-	TRBD1	TRBV20-1	TRBJ2-7	CSARGIDRVSYEQYF	TGCAGTGCTAGAGGTATAGACAGGGTCTCCTACGAGCAGTACTTC
-	-	TRBV6-6	TRBJ2-7	CASSYRGSEQYF	TGTGCCAGCAGTTACAGGGGGTCGGAGCAGTACTTC
-	-	TRBV20-1	TRBJ1-6	CSAVREGRDNSPLHF	TGCAGTGCTGTACGAGAAGGCCGGGATAATTCACCCCTCCACTTT
few	-	TRBV12-3/TRBV12-4	TRBJ2-3	CASSSGTYTDTRYF	TGTGCCAGCAGTTCAGGCACATACACAGATACGCGGTATTTT
-	-	TRBV15	TRBJ2-5	CATSTITDWIRPETQYF	TGCGCCACCAGCACTATAACCGACTGGATCAGGCCAGAGACCCAGTACTTC
-	-	TRBV2	TRBJ2-7	CASRGGLKEYF	TGTGCCAGCAGGGGAGGACTAAAGGAGTACTTC
-	-	TRBV20-1	TRBJ2-7	CSARPTGGGHEQYF	TGCAGTGCTAGACCAACAGGGGGGGGTCACGAGCAGTACTTC
-	-	TRBV9	TRBJ2-7	CASSADGRGIYEQYF	TGTGCCAGCAGCGCGGACGGGCGAGGGATCTACGAGCAGTACTTC
many	-	TRBV12-3/TRBV12-4	TRBJ2-3	CASTGAGTQYF	TGTGCCAGCACTGGAGCGGGTACGCAGTATTTT
-	TRBD2	TRBV15	TRBJ2-1	CATSGLAASYNEQFF	TGTGCCACCAGCGGCCTAGCGGCCTCCTACAATGAGCAGTTCTTC
-	TRBD1	TRBV7-8	TRBJ2-7	CASSLRASRMGTGLTYEQYF	TGTGCCAGCAGCTTGAGGGCATCCCGGATGGGGACAGGGCTTACCTACGAGCAGTACTTC
-	TRBD1	TRBV6-2/TRBV6-3	TRBJ2-5	CASSYEQGAWEQYF	TGTGCCAGCAGTTACGAGCAGGGGGCTTGGGAGCAGTACTTC
-	TRBD2	TRBV19	TRBJ2-1	CASSSGRGKEQFF	TGTGCCAGTAGTAGCGGGAGAGGAAAAGAGCAGTTCTTC
few	-	TRBV28	TRBJ2-7	CASSLAGTISYEQYF	TGTGCCAGCAGTCTGGCGGGGACAATATCCTACGAGCAGTACTTC
-	-	TRBV24-1	TRBJ2-7	CATSDPVPLVYEQYF	TGTGCCACCAGTGACCCCGTCCCGTTAGTCTACGAGCAGTACTTC
once	-	TRBV27	TRBJ2-3	CASSLRLGTQYF	TGTGCCAGCAGTTTACGCCTCGGTACGCAGTATTTT